The clone carrying this T cell receptor (beta chain) has just a few counts. The antigen is undetermined. The sample belongs to a study of cytomegalovirus exposure and HLA in healthy donors. Points from the study as a whole: Association of a missense DCLRE1C variant with TCR beta V- and J-gene trimming was reported in a later analysis. Researchers had no immune exposure information except CMV serostatus available. A later analysis linked 15,000 to 20,000 TCR beta sequences to HLA alleles at 0.05 false discovery rate. Specific recognition of CMV antigens was confirmed in vitro for three chains (all CMV-associated).

Germline values: CDR1 SGHDT, CDR2 YYEEEE. The CDR3 has 18 residues. J was trimmed by 2 bases and V by 4 bases; bases with no gene match: 10. The PCR was carried out with 60 Vbeta primers and 13 Jbeta primers. Repertoires were generated with immunoSEQ multiplex PCR, while TCRdb's copy carries only in-frame clones and drops some. The table records tens of thousands of clones, over 70% of them present only once. V is TRBV5-6 and J is TRBJ2-6; 9 nucleotides match TRBD1. This sequence originates from a woman aged 35 to 49 in good health and CMV-seronegative. Sequenced sample: PBMCs. The CDR3 DNA sequence: TGTGCCAGCAGCCCCCCCGGGACAGGGACCACTGGGGCCAACGTCCTGACTTTC. Translated: CASSPPGTGTTGANVLTF. The full variable domain, its missing parts supplied by reference TRBV5-6 and TRBJ2-6, is DAGVTQSPTHLIKTRGQQVTLRCSPKSGHDTVSWYQQALGQGPQFIFQYYEEEERQRGNFPDRFSGHQFPNYSSELNVNALLLGDSALYLCASSPPGTGTTGANVLTFGAGSRLTVL.